Listed here are 27 T cell receptor beta chains from one sample, sequenced in a study of post-analysis software for immune sequencing data. General study results and limits: When patients were compared with controls, a handful of TRBV segments were more frequent, TRBV5-6, TRBV5-1 and TRBV20-1 among them.

Their cognate antigens are unknown. Unique molecular identifiers were built into the TCR beta cDNA libraries. Via MiXCR, TCRdb re-called the PCR reads, giving one row per CDR3 protein. The repertoire holds under 200,000 distinct CDR3 sequences, with roughly 28% as singletons. The specimen was blood. The receptors were gathered from a girl aged 2-17 years with multiple sclerosis.

This rearrangement joins TRBV5-1 to TRBJ1-6, with 10 bases identical to TRBD1. This CDR3 region has 15 residues. Germline trimming cut 0 bases from V and 10 bases from J; bases unmatched to any gene: 4. Germline V gene lookup returns CDR1 SGHRS and CDR2 YFSETQ. In DNA, the CDR3 is TGCGCCAGCAGCTTGGGACAGGGGGCAATCTCACCCCTCCACTTT. Translated: CASSLGQGAISPLHF.

The chain recombines TRBV4-1 with TRBJ1-4, with unresolved D. Per the germline V gene, CDR1 is MGHRA and CDR2 is YSYEKL. Trimming took 4 bases from V and 8 from J, leaving 8 bases between them. The CDR3 contains 12 residues. CDR3 in amino acids: CASSRIGEKLFF. CDR3 DNA sequence: TGCGCCAGCAGCCGTATAGGGGAAAAACTGTTTTTT.

This clonotype was observed a handful of times. The chain carries TRBV9 and TRBJ1-2; TRBD1 matches 8 bases. The CDR3 has 16 residues. The V gene's germline CDR1 is SGDLS and CDR2 YYNGEE. With V trimmed by 3 bases and J by 4 bases, 11 bases remained unmatched. The CDR3 loop reads CASSAERTGKVYGYTF. CDR3 DNA: TGTGCCAGCAGCGCAGAACGGACAGGGAAGGTCTATGGCTACACCTTC. The variable domain in full, with the rest retrieved from reference TRBV9 and TRBJ1-2, is DSGVTQTPKHLITATGQRVTLRCSPRSGDLSVYWYQQSLDQGLQFLIQYYNGEERAKGNILERFSAQQFPDLHSELNLSSLELGDSALYFCASSAERTGKVYGYTFGSGTRLTVV.

Comment on this clonotype: Being one base from a much bigger clone, this may be a read error. This chain joins TRBV15 and TRBJ2-7, with 14 nucleotides matching TRBD2. The CDR3 sequence is 14 residues long. V trimming: 8 bases; J trimming: 7 bases; junction bases outside the gene matches: 7. The germline V gene encodes CDR1 LNHNV and CDR2 YYDKDF (reference sequence). The DNA for the CDR3 is TGTGCCACCGAAGAGGGACTAGCGGGAGATGAGCAGTACTTC. This codes for CATEEGLAGDEQYF.

The rearrangement joins TRBV5-1 to TRBJ2-7, with D maybe TRBD2 (5 bases). Trimming shortened V by 6 bases and J by 0 bases, and 13 bases separated the two germline ends. The germline gives CDR1 SGHRS, CDR2 YFSETQ. The CDR3 runs 14 residues. As DNA, the CDR3 is TGCGCCAGCACAGAAACTACTAGCTCCTACGAGCAGTACTTC. Its translation: CASTETTSSYEQYF.

Concerning this clonotype: A much more abundant neighbour one base away suggests this may be a read error. The rearrangement links TRBV7-3 to TRBJ2-1, with 13 bases aligning to TRBD2. Germline lookup yields CDR1 SGHTA and CDR2 FQGTGA. The CDR3 runs 21 residues. The CDR3 DNA sequence: TGTGCCAGCAGCTTAGGCCCTAGACTAGCGGGGGGCGCAAGCTCCTACAATGAGCGGTTCTTC. The encoded protein is CASSLGPRLAGGASSYNERFF.

Points on this clonotype: This may come from a read error, since a much larger clone is one base off. The chain combines TRBV3-1 with TRBJ2-1; a possible D gene is TRBD2 (5 bases). The J call is doubtful: the DNA matches TRBJ2-7 better. CDR3 length equals 14 residues. The germline V gene has CDR1 LGHDT and CDR2 YNNKEL (reference sequence). CDR3 residues: CASRLGSSYNEQYF. In DNA form, the CDR3 reads TGTGCCAGCAGACTGGGGAGCTCCTACAATGAGCAGTACTTC.

This clonotype was observed a few times. The J gene is TRBJ2-7, the V gene TRBV7-8; D gene unclear. Per the germline V gene, CDR1 is SGHVS and CDR2 is FQNEAQ. Trimming took 2 bases from V and 5 from J, leaving 4 bases between them. The CDR3 totals 11 residues. The CDR3 region has the DNA TGTGCCAGCAGCTTATCGCACGAGCAGTACTTC. It encodes CASSLSHEQYF.

About this clonotype itself: A much larger clone differs by one base, so this may be a read error. This chain connects TRBV12-5 to TRBJ2-3, with no clear D. Germline V gives CDR1 LGHNT, CDR2 FRNRAP. This CDR3 is built from 13 residues. CDR3 DNA: TGTGCTAGGGGTTTCGGCGGCACAGATACGCAGTATTTT. Amino acid sequence: CARGFGGTDTQYF.

The table lists this clonotype with a count of one. The rearrangement joins TRBV28 to TRBJ1-2; the D gene is possibly TRBD1 (6 bases). CDR3 length: 12 residues. Trimming removed 5 bases from V and 4 bases from J, with 8 bases in between. The germline CDR1 and CDR2 sequences are MDHEN and SYDVKM. The CDR3 is CASSADSYGYTF. The CDR3 DNA reads as TGTGCCAGCAGTGCGGACAGCTATGGCTACACCTTC.

This clonotype was recorded many times. The CDR3 is CSAAQTTLQQYF. CDR3 nucleotides: TGCAGTGCTGCCCAAACGACCCTCCAGCAGTACTTC. The gene calls are TRBV20-1 and TRBJ2-7; no clear D. The length of the CDR3 is 12 residues. Deletions cut 5 bases from V and 8 bases from J, with 16 bases between. Germline-derived CDR1 and CDR2 are DFQATT and SNEGSKA (reference sequence).

This clonotype has only one observation. A much larger clonotype is one base distant, so this may be a read error. The CDR3 DNA sequence: TGTGCCTGGAGTGGCCTGACAGGGCGTTTAGGCTGCACCTTC. Translated, it gives CAWSGLTGRLGCTF. The rearrangement joins TRBV30 to TRBJ1-2; 7 nucleotides match TRBD1. The CDR3 is made up of 14 amino acids. Germline loops: CDR1 GTSNPN, CDR2 SVGIG (reference sequence).

This clonotype was seen ten or more times. The V call is TRBV28, the J call TRBJ1-6; TRBD1 aligns across 9 bases. Germline CDR1 and CDR2: MDHEN and SYDVKM. After removal of 6 bases from V and 7 bases from J, the junction contained 4 bases not matched to a gene. This CDR3 region has 14 residues. CDR3 coding DNA: TGTGCCAGCAGCATGGGGACAGGGAATTCACCCCTCCACTTT. This sequence encodes CASSMGTGNSPLHF.

Of note for this clonotype: This sequence may be a read error, since a much larger clone differs from it by one base. The chain employs TRBV20-1 and TRBJ2-1; D possibly corresponds to TRBD2 (5 bases). The germline gives CDR1 DFQATT, CDR2 SNEGSKA (reference sequence). V lost 7 bases and J lost 5, with 15 bases in between. The CDR3 extends over 13 amino acids. In DNA form, the CDR3 reads TGCAGTGGGGTCCGGGGAGCTAACAATGAGCAGTTCTTC. Translation: CSGVRGANNEQFF.

This clonotype was seen a few times. V gene TRBV10-3 combines with J gene TRBJ2-1; D uncertain. The V gene's germline CDR1 is ENHRY and CDR2 SYGVKD. This CDR3 spans 14 amino acids. The germline V and J ends were trimmed by 2 bases and 9 bases, with 14 bases remaining between them. In DNA form, the CDR3 reads TGTGCCATCAGTGAGGGTCACCTCCAGAGTGAGCAGTTCTTC. Protein sequence: CAISEGHLQSEQFF.

As regards this clonotype: One base away lies a much larger clone, so this may be a sequencing read error. The rearrangement joins TRBV30 to TRBJ1-2; 9 nucleotides agree with TRBD1. V was pared by 3 bases and J by 8 bases, with 13 bases of the junction left unmatched. This CDR3 is 15 amino acids long. Per germline, CDR1 GTSNPN and CDR2 SVGIG (reference sequence). Here the CDR3 reads CAWRSGTGCIEGYTF. As DNA, the CDR3 is TGTGCCTGGAGGTCCGGGACAGGGTGTATCGAGGGCTACACCTTC.

In the case of this clonotype: Germline and junction disagree at one end, which may indicate a read error. The rearrangement joins TRBV3-1 to TRBJ1-5; D might be TRBD1 (5 bases). This CDR3 spans 15 amino acids. Germline V gene sequence: CDR1 LGHDT, CDR2 YNNKEL (reference sequence). The CDR3 is CANSDDGTSNQPQHF. DNA for the CDR3: TGTGCCAACAGCGACGACGGGACCAGCAATCAGCCCCAGCATTTT.

As regards this clonotype: An end of the junction differs from the germline gene, which may be a read error. This rearrangement joins TRBV7-2 to TRBJ1-2; no definite D call. From germline, CDR1 is SGHTA and CDR2 FQGNSA. The CDR3 covers 14 residues. The CDR3 protein is CAGSLLDARRGYTF. In DNA form, the CDR3 reads TGTGCCGGCAGCTTACTCGACGCTAGAAGGGGCTACACCTTC.

This clonotype was seen ten or more times. The genes are TRBV6-5 and TRBJ2-7, with a possible D match to TRBD2 (5 bases). Germline V gene data show CDR1 as MNHEY and CDR2 as SVGAGI. V dropped 11 bases and J dropped 4 bases, with 18 bases sitting between them. This CDR3 spans 13 amino acids. The CDR3 region is CAGTDSSPYEQYF. The CDR3 coding sequence is TGTGCCGGCACGGACTCTAGTCCGTACGAGCAGTACTTC.

This clonotype was observed many times. V usage is TRBV4-1 and J usage is TRBJ2-1; 8 positions match TRBD2. Trimming took 7 bases from V and 9 from J; bases not matched to a gene: 14. Looked up from germline, CDR1 is MGHRA and CDR2 is YSYEKL. The CDR3 extends over 15 amino acids. CDR3 sequence (DNA): TGCGCCAGCAAAGCCACTAACGGGAGGGCCAGTGAGCAGTTCTTC. Translating gives CASKATNGRASEQFF.

This clonotype appeared many times. The CDR3: CSVGIGVDYGYTF. The DNA of the CDR3 is TGCAGCGTTGGAATAGGGGTGGACTATGGCTACACCTTC. This rearrangement joins TRBV29-1 to TRBJ1-2; D is possibly TRBD1 (5 bases). Per the germline V gene, CDR1 is SQVTM and CDR2 is ANQGSEA. Trimming took 4 bases from V and 3 from J, leaving 12 bases between them. This CDR3 comprises 13 residues.

The V gene is TRBV20-1, the J gene TRBJ2-7; D may correspond to TRBD1 or TRBD2 (5 bases each). Trimming removed 3 bases at V and 4 bases at J, with 13 bases between. There are 13 residues in the CDR3. Per the germline V gene, CDR1 is DFQATT and CDR2 is SNEGSKA (reference sequence). The CDR3 coding sequence is TGCAGTGCTAGCAGGGCTAGCTGGTACGAGCAGTACTTC. It encodes CSASRASWYEQYF.

This clonotype was observed many times. V usage is TRBV12-3 or TRBV12-4 and J usage is TRBJ1-2; 7 bases map to TRBD1. The CDR3 length is 13 residues. V lost 6 bases, J lost 6 bases, and 7 bases stayed unmatched. The CDR3 DNA reads as TGTGCCAGCAGGGAGCGGGACAGCAATGGCTACACCTTC. This encodes CASRERDSNGYTF.

At least ten counts were recorded for this clonotype. CDR3 sequence (DNA): TGCAGCGTTCATACTGCGGGTCGGTCTGGCTATGGCTACACCTTC. Translating it yields CSVHTAGRSGYGYTF. This chain connects TRBV29-1 to TRBJ1-2; D is undetermined. CDR1 SQVTM and CDR2 ANQGSEA come from the germline V gene. Trimming removed 5 bases from V and 4 bases from J, with 20 bases in between. This CDR3 is 15 amino acids long.

This clonotype was seen more than once but under ten times. The CDR3 here is CASSSRGWRGPYNEQFF. The CDR3 bases are TGTGCCAGCAGTTCCCGAGGTTGGCGGGGCCCCTACAATGAGCAGTTCTTC. V and J are TRBV28 and TRBJ2-1, with D perhaps TRBD2 (6 bases). The CDR3 spans 17 residues. Deletions cut 4 bases from V and 2 bases from J, with 18 bases between. Germline-derived CDR1 and CDR2 are MDHEN and SYDVKM.

Note on this clonotype: A much larger clone differs from this one at a single base, so this may be a read error. J is TRBJ2-6 and V is TRBV20-1; TRBD1 matches at 8 bases. CDR3 length: 16 amino acids. CDR1 and CDR2 (germline): DFQATT, SNEGSKA (reference sequence). The CDR3 DNA reads as TGCAGTGCATCGGGACAGGCTTCCTCTGGGGCCAACGTCCGGACTTTC. It translates to CSASGQASSGANVRTF.

The rearrangement links TRBV6-5 to TRBJ2-5, with D perhaps TRBD1 or TRBD2 (5 bases each). This CDR3 has 12 amino acids. The V gene lost 9 bases and the J gene lost 11 bases, with 19 bases spanning the gap. The germline V gene encodes CDR1 MNHEY and CDR2 SVGAGI. The CDR3 region has the DNA TGTGCCAGTTACGGGGCCGTTCGGGTGCAGTACTTC. Its translation: CASYGAVRVQYF.